This entry concerns a single TCR beta chain. In the original processing: Estimated nucleated cell counts came from reference gene primer amplification. The assay was immunoSEQ multiplex PCR, and TCRdb's table has in-frame clones only and misses some. V and J calls and clone size follow that table, whereas D and trimming were derived from the DNA. The sample holds some 250,000 clones, about 86% seen once. These data are taken from a study of blood T cell repertoires in COVID-19. About the study: In each case, the material was cDNA or gDNA derived from T cells, B-cell-depleted T cells, or PBMCs.

The CDR3 runs 17 residues. Germline assignment: CDR1 MDHEN and CDR2 SYDVKM. V trimming: 8 bases; J trimming: 5 bases; junction bases outside the gene matches: 14. Sequencing was carried out using peripheral blood. The clonotype was recovered from a man aged 35 to 55 with active or convalescent COVID-19. V is TRBV28 and J is TRBJ2-2; 10 bases match TRBD1. The CDR3 region is CASPLPTGTGVTGELFF. The CDR3 DNA follows: TGTGCCAGCCCTTTACCAACCGGGACAGGGGTGACCGGGGAGCTGTTTTTT.